These 23 T cell receptor beta chains came from one sample sequenced in a study of blood T cell repertoires in COVID-19 (TCRdb year 2020). Receptor libraries were prepared by the immunoSEQ multiplex PCR assay. As stored in TCRdb, this immuneACCESS dataset retains in-frame rearrangements with V and J assigned. A fraction of the clones does not appear; measured against another copy, unresolved V genes explain less than half of the discrepancy, and the remainder lacks a known reason. Here the sample has about 72,000 clones; under 95% occur a single time. The ten largest clones represent about a tenth of the sample. Sequenced input: peripheral blood. The receptors were sampled from a human donor in a cohort sampled during active COVID-19.

The CDR3 region is CASRIHSGYNEQFF. CDR3 DNA sequence: TGTGCCAGCAGAATTCACAGCGGATACAATGAGCAGTTCTTC. The chain recombines TRBV11-2 with TRBJ2-1; tentatively, D is TRBD2 (5 bases). The germline CDR1 and CDR2 sequences are SGHAT and FQNNGV. CDR3 length equals 14 residues. V gave up 6 bases and J gave up 4 bases, with 13 bases separating them.

The chain couples TRBV9 to TRBJ2-7; 12 bases line up with TRBD2. CDR1 SGDLS and CDR2 YYNGEE come from the germline V gene. V dropped 3 bases and J dropped 5; count of bases not matched to a gene: 6. This CDR3 has 15 amino acids. The CDR3 here is CASSATSGSSHEQYF. The DNA of the CDR3 is TGTGCCAGCAGCGCGACTAGCGGGAGTTCCCACGAGCAGTACTTC.

The CDR3 nucleotides read TGTGCCAGTAGTATAGATCTAACAGGGCTAACCTACGAGCAGTACTTC. Translation: CASSIDLTGLTYEQYF. This sequence joins TRBV19 and TRBJ2-7, with D possibly matching TRBD1 (6 bases). This CDR3 has 16 residues. Germline loops: CDR1 LNHDA, CDR2 SQIVND (reference sequence). V lost 0 bases, J lost 2 bases, and 14 bases lay in between.

This clone was recorded once. The chain is built from TRBV4-3 and TRBJ2-1, with 10 bases that match TRBD2. V dropped 0 bases and J dropped 6; count of bases not matched to a gene: 8. CDR1 is LGHNA, CDR2 YSLEER, per germline. This CDR3 region has 17 residues. The CDR3: CASSQDWASGSSNEQFF. CDR3 bases: TGCGCCAGCAGCCAAGACTGGGCTAGCGGGAGTAGCAATGAGCAGTTCTTC.

The chain combines TRBV7-9 with TRBJ2-7; tentatively, D is TRBD1 (5 bases). Trimming removed 0 bases from V and 5 bases from J, with 11 bases in between. The CDR3 sequence is 14 residues long. CDR1 is SEHNR, CDR2 FQNEAQ, per germline (reference sequence). The CDR3 sequence is CASSLASRAHEQYF. Here the CDR3 DNA reads TGTGCCAGCAGCTTAGCGTCCAGGGCGCACGAGCAGTACTTC.

The chain carries TRBV19 and TRBJ2-1; 9 bases are a match to TRBD1. The V segment lost 7 bases and the J segment 5 bases; nucleotides outside the gene matches: 9. Germline V CDR1 and CDR2: LNHDA, SQIVND (reference sequence). The CDR3 loop spans 15 amino acids. CDR3 residues: CASTDIQGAHNEQFF. The DNA for the CDR3 is TGTGCCAGTACTGACATACAGGGGGCGCACAATGAGCAGTTCTTC. Drawing the rest from reference TRBV19 and TRBJ2-1, the complete variable domain is DGGITQSPKYLFRKEGQNVTLSCEQNLNHDAMYWYRQDPGQGLRLIYYSQIVNDFQKGDIAEGYSVSREKKESFPLTVTSAQKNPTAFYLCASTDIQGAHNEQFFGPGTRLTVL.

The chain couples TRBV6-5 to TRBJ1-6; no clear D gene. The CDR3 is 13 amino acids. V was shortened by 11 bases and J by 1 base, with 9 bases between the two germline ends. Germline V gene data show CDR1 as MNHEY and CDR2 as SVGAGI. The chain's CDR3 is CAHGGSYNSPLHF. The CDR3 DNA follows: TGTGCCCACGGAGGTTCCTATAATTCACCCCTCCACTTT.

The CDR3 loop is CSVLTSSEQYF. CDR3 sequence (DNA): TGCAGCGTGTTAACTAGTAGCGAGCAGTACTTC. The chain links TRBV29-1 to TRBJ2-7; perhaps TRBD2 as D (5 bases). V lost 6 bases to trimming and J lost 6 bases, with 12 bases between them. Germline V gene sequence: CDR1 SQVTM, CDR2 ANQGSEA. The CDR3 runs 11 residues.

The chain combines TRBV29-1 with TRBJ2-5; 10 bases align to TRBD2. The CDR3 length is 15 residues. From germline, CDR1 is SQVTM and CDR2 ANQGSEA. V shed 6 bases, J shed 2 bases, and the junction held 9 bases outside the gene matches. Written as DNA, the CDR3 is TGCAGCGTCCCGCCTAGCGGGAGACCTCAAGAGACCCAGTACTTC. Translated: CSVPPSGRPQETQYF. Filled out from reference TRBV29-1 and TRBJ2-5, the complete variable domain reads SAVISQKPSRDICQRGTSLTIQCQVDSQVTMMFWYRQQPGQSLTLIATANQGSEATYESGFVIDKFPISRPNLTFSTLTVSNMSPEDSSIYLCSVPPSGRPQETQYFGPGTRLLVL.

This clone has just a few counts. The CDR3 bases are TGTGCCAGCAGTTTATCGGGACAGGGTCGATACGAGCAGTACTTC. It encodes CASSLSGQGRYEQYF. This chain links TRBV27 with TRBJ2-7; 9 positions agree with TRBD1. There are 15 residues in the CDR3. The V and J ends lost 0 bases and 4 bases, in that order; junction bases with no gene match: 4. Germline V lookup: CDR1 MNHEY, CDR2 SMNVEV (reference sequence).

The rearrangement uses TRBV29-1 and TRBJ2-7, with D perhaps TRBD2 (5 bases). Germline CDR1 and CDR2: SQVTM and ANQGSEA. CDR3 length: 15 residues. V gave up 2 bases and J gave up 3 bases, with 17 bases separating them. CDR3 sequence: CSVEILDGGLYEQYF. The CDR3 DNA reads TGCAGCGTTGAAATACTGGACGGAGGACTCTACGAGCAGTACTTC.

The chain is built from TRBV3-1 (or the pseudogene TRBV3-2) and TRBJ2-5; 7 bases agree with TRBD1. The CDR3 runs 14 residues. V lost 0 bases and J lost 3; bases outside the gene matches: 1. The germline V gene encodes CDR1 LGHDT and CDR2 YNNKEL (reference sequence). The CDR3: CASSQDRGKETQYF. CDR3 bases: TGTGCCAGCAGCCAAGACAGGGGGAAAGAGACCCAGTACTTC.

The chain recombines TRBV7-8 with TRBJ2-1; TRBD2 is a possible D gene (5 bases). This CDR3 is 16 amino acids long. Germline CDR1 SGHVS, CDR2 FQNEAQ. The V end lost 2 bases, the J end lost 4 bases, and 15 bases lay between the germline ends. This CDR3 is CASSLSLASLYNEQFF. The CDR3 coding sequence is TGTGCCAGCAGCTTAAGTTTAGCGAGTCTTTACAATGAGCAGTTCTTC.

The rearrangement links TRBV30 to TRBJ1-5; the D gene is possibly TRBD1 (6 bases). Trimming pared 1 base from V and 5 bases from J, leaving 27 bases between. From germline, CDR1 is GTSNPN and CDR2 SVGIG (reference sequence). The CDR3 contains 19 residues. The chain's CDR3 is CAWSASASWTVNSDQPQHF. CDR3 DNA: TGTGCCTGGAGTGCCTCAGCCTCTTGGACAGTTAATTCCGATCAGCCCCAGCATTTT.

The chain links TRBV30 to TRBJ2-7; 8 bases are a match to TRBD1. The CDR3 is 13 amino acids. Germline values: CDR1 GTSNPN, CDR2 SVGIG (reference sequence). V trimming: 3 bases; J trimming: 4 bases; junction bases outside the gene matches: 5. CDR3 sequence reads: CAWSGQGTYEQYF. CDR3 DNA sequence: TGTGCCTGGAGCGGACAGGGAACATACGAGCAGTACTTC. The whole variable domain, filled in from reference TRBV30 and TRBJ2-7, reads SQTIHQWPATLVQPVGSPLSLECTVEGTSNPNLYWYRQAAGRGLQLLFYSVGIGQISSEVPQNLSASRPQDRQFILSSKKLLLSDSGFYLCAWSGQGTYEQYFGPGTRLTVT.

The chain couples TRBV29-1 to TRBJ2-1, with a possible D match to TRBD2 (6 bases). Germline CDR1 is SQVTM and CDR2 is ANQGSEA. This CDR3 is 12 amino acids long. Trimming stripped 5 bases from V and 6 bases from J, with 11 bases between. The CDR3: CSVSAGRNEQFF. CDR3 DNA sequence: TGCAGCGTTAGTGCGGGACGCAATGAGCAGTTCTTC.

The V and J genes are TRBV11-2 and TRBJ2-1; 8 bases fit TRBD2. The germline CDR1 and CDR2 sequences are SGHAT and FQNNGV. The CDR3 runs 13 residues. With V trimmed by 1 base and J by 10 bases, 3 bases remained unmatched. As DNA, the CDR3 is TGTGCCAGCAGCTTAGCCCAGCGGGAGGAGCAGTTCTTC. This gives the protein CASSLAQREEQFF. Supplemented by reference TRBV11-2 and TRBJ2-1, the full variable domain reads EAGVAQSPRYKIIEKRQSVAFWCNPISGHATLYWYQQILGQGPKLLIQFQNNGVVDDSQLPKDRFSAERLKGVDSTLKIQPAKLEDSAVYLCASSLAQREEQFFGPGTRLTVL.

The gene calls are TRBV29-1 and TRBJ2-1; possible D gene TRBD1, 6 bases. The CDR3 length is 14 residues. CDR1 and CDR2 from the germline V gene are SQVTM and ANQGSEA. The V end lost 6 bases, the J end lost 2 bases, and 14 bases lay between the germline ends. The CDR3 loop reads CSVGRDTAYNEQFF. CDR3 DNA sequence: TGCAGCGTAGGCCGGGACACTGCCTACAATGAGCAGTTCTTC.

The rearrangement uses TRBV6-4 and TRBJ2-1; 8 bases match TRBD1. The J segment lost 5 bases and the V segment lost 4 bases, leaving 7 bases of the junction unmatched. Looked up from germline, CDR1 is MRHNA and CDR2 is SNTAGT. The CDR3 spans 15 residues. CDR3 sequence (DNA): TGTGCCAGCAGTGCGCGCTCGACAGGGGACAATGAGCAGTTCTTC. It specifies CASSARSTGDNEQFF.

The CDR3 DNA sequence: TGTGCCAGCAGTAAGCGACAGGGGGCTGGCGCAGATACGCAGTATTTT. Its protein product is CASSKRQGAGADTQYF. The chain couples TRBV2 to TRBJ2-3, with 10 bases identical to TRBD1. J gave up 4 bases and V 5 bases, and 9 bases lay outside the gene matches. The germline V gene has CDR1 SNHLY and CDR2 FYNNEI. The CDR3 totals 16 residues.

The V and J genes are TRBV6-4 and TRBJ1-2; 7 bases are shared with TRBD1. Germline CDR1 is MRHNA and CDR2 is SNTAGT. This CDR3 has 15 amino acids. V was pared by 3 bases and J by 3 bases, with 7 bases of the junction left unmatched. The CDR3 DNA is TGTGCCAGCAGTGAAGGGGACAGCGCGCACTATGGCTACACCTTC. It encodes CASSEGDSAHYGYTF.

The genes are TRBV6-5 and TRBJ1-5, with D unresolved. In germline, CDR1 is MNHEY, CDR2 SVGAGI. This CDR3 has 13 residues. Trimming took off 4 bases at V and 6 bases at J, with 10 bases between the two ends. DNA for the CDR3: TGTGCCAGCAGTTCCCGGGAGGCTCAGCCCCAGCATTTT. Residues: CASSSREAQPQHF.

The chain carries TRBV2 and TRBJ2-7, with 9 bases that match TRBD1. The junction had 5 bases not matched to a gene; V was cut back by 5 bases and J by 3 bases. The germline gives CDR1 SNHLY, CDR2 FYNNEI. The CDR3 is 14 amino acids. The DNA of the CDR3 is TGTGCCAGCAGTTCTGACAGGGGGAACTACGAGCAGTACTTC. It encodes CASSSDRGNYEQYF.